The sequence of this TCR beta chain was determined in a study of cytomegalovirus exposure and HLA in healthy donors (dated by TCRdb to about 2017). With respect to the entire study: An earlier analysis of 587 of the donors reported approximately 280 Gb of sequence data and around 110 million unique TCR beta sequences obtained from about 170 million T cells. An early release that covered about 600 HLA-typed donors contained around 330 gigabases of sequencing data and tens of millions of unique TCR sequences. Among the roughly 410 genotyped donors, under 90% belonged to the genetic ancestry cluster associated with self-reported Caucasian donors. The study aimed to test whether signatures of past pathogen exposure could be identified by cataloging public T cell receptors. The study profiled the T cell repertoires of approximately 700 subjects by immunosequencing and related them to cytomegalovirus serostatus. In addition to the first cohort of 666 subjects, a separate validation cohort of around 110 different subjects was used. To predict cytomegalovirus infection status, the study combined high-throughput TCR immunosequencing, statistical association of individual TCRs with disease status, and machine learning. In a later analysis, previously published TCR beta repertoires from 550 to 700 donors were re-analyzed and high-resolution HLA genotyping was added so that TCR occurrence patterns could be studied. Rather than drawing on any new phenotypic data, the later analysis identified candidate immune exposures from TCR beta sequences and the way those sequences occurred across donors. An earlier analysis of some 600 of the donors applied high-throughput TCR beta sequencing to assess whether each TCR beta V gene segment acted as functional or pseudogenic. Donor age, sex, ethnicity and CMV serostatus were compiled together with the repertoire data. Genome-wide SNP genotypes for about three fifths of the roughly 670 donors were used in a later genetic analysis, which treated that subset as a discovery cohort. All discovery cohort repertoires had been generated using a single sequencing platform. HLA typing covered class I and class II loci at four-digit resolution. The number of typed donors differed by locus: about 620-640 for A, B, C, DRB1 and DQB1; approximately 520 for DQA1; around 610 for DPA1; and some 470 for DPB1. Roughly 5 DR-DQ haplotypes were handled as single units for association and clustering, since linkage in the cohort was strong. On average, 235,054 unique TCR beta nucleotide sequences were sequenced per donor among 300 to 500 genotyped donors of the cohort, with about 17% of those sequences being non-productive.

CDR1 LNHDA and CDR2 SQIVND are derived from the germline V gene (reference sequence). The CDR3 goes from the cysteine to the phenylalanine over 13 residues. Only the CDR3 DNA is retained, 39 bases long and in frame from the first base. The trim is 4 bases for V and 3 bases for J, with a gap of 7 bases between the germline ends. Broad study findings and their caveats: An earlier analysis of around 600 of the donors showed that most TCR beta V segments appeared in productive rearrangements either about 87% or about 30% of the time, which broadly matched IMGT annotations. The study gave a list of under 200 TCR beta chains associated with cytomegalovirus. A further reported finding was that TCR beta sequences accurately predicted the HLA-A and HLA-B alleles for most subjects in the first cohort. A few of the identified cytomegalovirus-associated TCR beta chains were confirmed in vitro to be specific for cytomegalovirus antigens. Because counts were too low, roughly 17 rarely observed V segments, including chromosome 9 orphons, were left out of the earlier analysis of a few hundred of the donors. A later analysis reported that several top co-occurrence clusters appeared linked to parvovirus B19, influenza, CMV and Epstein-Barr virus. The presence/absence analyses assumed that sequencing depth was roughly uniform across donors, and that assumption may not be true. Some IMGT-functional V segments, including TRBV6-2 and TRBV6-3, could not be distinguished by the 87-base-pair reads and were therefore excluded. Correlated functional status among segregating V segments might reflect linkage disequilibrium, but an unknown experimental factor could not be ruled out. The authors suggested that the approach could potentially be extended to other disease states and immunological phenotypes. The classifier was reported to diagnose cytomegalovirus status with high specificity and sensitivity in both the original and validation cohorts. In a later genetic analysis, fewer N-insertions in productive TCRs were reported among donors in an Asian-associated ancestry cluster than the 666-donor mean. Assigning TCR associations to individual alleles was difficult when HLA alleles, especially DR and DQ, strongly co-occurred. A later genetic analysis associated a missense DCLRE1C variant with V-gene and J-gene trimming of TCR beta chains, and an independent cohort replicated the association. The cohort was sequenced for TCR beta chains only, and without alpha or paired-chain data the features that could be detected were limited. For the cohort, immune exposure information was limited to CMV serostatus. In a later analysis, TCR association rates were found to vary across HLA loci, with the most associated TCRs seen for DRB1 alleles and the fewest for HLA-C alleles. Because some donors lacked HLA typing at each locus, the association tests relied only on the typed subset. The sequencing pipeline was judged likely to have produced a cluster of highly shared sequence variants as a technical artifact. In a later analysis, 15,000 to 20,000 TCR beta sequences were associated with specific HLA alleles at a false discovery rate of 0.05. In a later analysis, most CMV-associated TCR beta chains were found to appear HLA-restricted, with HLA associations seemingly driven largely by CMV exposure. In a later analysis, HLA-associated TCR beta chains were found to be more clonally expanded and to have lower generation probabilities than equally common non-associated chains. Across donors, most TCR sequences were observed very rarely, whereas some public TCRs were present in many individuals.

The cohort was made up of hundreds of healthy bone marrow donors. All cohort members were sampled while nominally healthy, although unrecorded immune exposures were likely present. The donor tested CMV seronegative and was one of the 352 seronegative cohort members. A peripheral blood sample was provided by each donor, and peripheral blood mononuclear cells were used for TCR beta sequencing. Genomic DNA was extracted from the blood cell samples with the Qiagen DNeasy Blood Extraction Kit. On this clone: Its target antigen remains unknown. There are no base qualities to consult, and no much larger clone falls within one base.

Library prep was done by the immunoSEQ multiplex PCR assay. A mixture of 60 forward primers for TCR Vbeta segments and 13 reverse primers for TCR Jbeta segments was used in the multiplex PCR. The CDR3 region of rearranged TCR beta genes was amplified from genomic DNA by a multiplex PCR assay. On the Illumina HiSeq System, the amplified TCR beta libraries were sequenced as 87-base-pair reads. The published analysis was carried out like this. In a later analysis, tens of millions of unique TCR beta chains were counted across the 666 repertoires, and roughly 11 million of these chains were shared by at least two donors. Raw reads were error-corrected and collapsed into unique sequences with a nearest-neighbor algorithm that merged closely related sequences to remove PCR and sequencing errors. CDR3 sequences were aligned to IMGT reference sequences to assign V, D and J gene segments. For a sequence to be retained, a match of at least six nucleotides was required to both a V gene segment and a J gene segment. A rearrangement was called productive if the CDR3 had no stop codons and remained in frame with V and J, and every other rearrangement was called non-productive. Following IMGT convention, CDR3 was defined as the stretch from the second conserved V-encoded cysteine up to the conserved J-encoded phenylalanine. The earlier analysis of about 620 of the donors excluded sequences that lacked an unambiguous match to a single V gene segment. In an earlier analysis of approximately 610 of the donors, V segments were called functional above 56.7% productive rearrangements and were called segregating when the between-donor standard deviation exceeded 5%. To diagnose cytomegalovirus status from the catalog of TCR beta chain sequences, a statistical classification framework was built. In a later analysis, TCR nucleotide sequences were compared against IMGT/GENE-DB human TR gene sequences so that V and J genes could be assigned. Using the TCRdist pipeline, a later analysis assigned CDR3 sequences along with most-parsimonious VDJ recombination scenarios. In a later analysis, each TCR beta chain was defined by its CDR3 amino acid sequence together with its V-gene family, and reads without a unique V-gene family were excluded. As a way to deal with suspected cross-contamination and a sequencing artifact, a later analysis dropped roughly 600 nucleotide sequences that were highly shared and had low generation probability. For each public chain, a later analysis derived a clonal expansion index from normalized ranks of inferred template counts within each repertoire. In a later analysis, generation probabilities were computed with a VDJ recombination model fitted to out-of-frame rearrangements, and the resulting probabilities were checked against IGoR. In a later analysis, TCR-TCR, TCR-HLA and TCR-CMV co-occurrence was scored with hypergeometric tests, and a repertoire-size bias correction was applied to TCR pairs. In a later analysis, false discovery rates were estimated by permuting HLA or CMV assignments 20 times. In a later analysis, co-occurring TCRs were grouped with DBSCAN, and TCRdist sequence similarity was added when clustering was performed within HLA-allele-positive subsets. For co-occurrence clustering, repertoires with fewer than 30,000 or more than 120,000 public chains were excluded, along with a handful of repertoires with anomalous nucleotide sharing. Here the immuneACCESS table is served through TCRdb, limited to in-frame sequences with V and J called. Missing clones are a known gap in these copies; in checked studies unresolved V genes cover under half, and the rest lacks a known reason. V and J calls and clone size are as listed in that table; D and trimming were resolved from the DNA. The sample contains more than 200,000 clones, over 60% of them found a single time. Roughly 2% of the sample is in the top ten clones.

The sequenced sample was PBMCs. The chain employs TRBV19 and TRBJ2-1; a weak D assignment points to TRBD2 (5 bases agree). This receptor was taken from a man between 18 and 29 years old in good health and CMV-seronegative. CDR3 protein: CASSKRDYNEQFF. At the DNA level, the sequence is TGTGCCAGTAGTAAACGGGACTACAATGAGCAGTTCTTC.